Only a few counts were recorded for the clone carrying this T cell receptor (beta chain). Its cognate antigen is unknown. The data stem from a study of T-cell reconstitution after alpha-beta-depleted transplantation in children. Study-level points and caveats: Reportedly, alpha-beta T cells present about two months post-transplant originated from several hundred expanded clones of graft origin. Newly made T cells mostly supplied T-cell counts and diversity one year after transplant.

The CDR3 is 15 residues long. CDR1 and CDR2 (germline): DFQATT, SNEGSKA (reference sequence). The V gene end was trimmed by 5 bases and the J gene end by 10 bases; junction bases not matched to a gene: 11. The TCRbeta library was prepared with unique molecular identifiers. TCRdb independently ran MiXCR on the PCR reads; one entry per CDR3 protein. This sample has 150,000 to 250,000 distinct CDR3 sequences, with 5% to 7.5% found just once. This sample comprised PBMCs, obtained before TCRalphabeta/CD19-depleted stem cell transplant. The TCR originated in a girl younger than two with combined immunodeficiency, due to receive a stem cell transplant. The chain recombines TRBV20-1 with TRBJ2-1; 13 bases match TRBD2. The CDR3 region is CSAFILAGGPREQFF. Written as DNA, the CDR3 is TGCAGTGCTTTTATACTAGCGGGAGGGCCCAGGGAGCAGTTCTTC.